Listed here are 3 T cell receptor beta chains from one sample, sequenced in a study of vaccination and CD4 T cells after COVID-19. Sequenced with the Oncomine TCR Beta short-read assay was DNA taken from cultured CD4+ T cells. Each CDR3 protein gets one entry after TCRdb re-called the PCR reads with MiXCR. The data contain 6,500 to 8,000 distinct CDR3 sequences, 70% to 80% of them singletons. Treatment indicated: roughly ten-day PBMC culture with coronavirus spike peptide pools or control peptides (ViraFEST assay). Collection of the unexposed donor's CD4+ T cells took place before the COVID-19 pandemic (2011-2018). No cognate antigen is known for these TCRs. The sequenced sample was CD4+ T cells from blood, cultured in vitro. Source of these receptors: a human donor in good health.

The gene calls are TRBV19 and TRBJ1-6; no reliable D call. The CDR3 runs to 15 residues. V was clipped by 9 bases and J by 3 bases, with 15 bases between them. The germline CDR1 and CDR2 sequences are LNHDA and SQIVND (reference sequence). The CDR3 loop reads CASHLGKGYNSPLHF. The CDR3 DNA follows: TGTGCCAGCCATCTCGGGAAGGGCTATAATTCACCCCTCCACTTT.

The chain recombines TRBV28 with TRBJ2-1, with D possibly TRBD1 on 6 matching bases. The length of the CDR3 is 13 residues. Germline assignment: CDR1 MDHEN and CDR2 SYDVKM. Trimming removed 7 bases from V and 3 bases from J, with 10 bases in between. This CDR3 is CASTQDSYNEQFF. The DNA of the CDR3 is TGTGCCAGCACTCAGGACAGCTACAATGAGCAGTTCTTC.

V gene TRBV19 combines with J gene TRBJ2-3, with TRBD2 identical over 10 bases. CDR3 length equals 15 residues. Germline values: CDR1 LNHDA, CDR2 SQIVND (reference sequence). The J segment lost 3 bases and the V segment lost 5 bases, leaving 5 bases of the junction unmatched. The CDR3 spells CASSRLAGVTDTQYF. DNA of the CDR3: TGTGCCAGTAGTCGCCTAGCGGGAGTAACAGATACGCAGTATTTT.